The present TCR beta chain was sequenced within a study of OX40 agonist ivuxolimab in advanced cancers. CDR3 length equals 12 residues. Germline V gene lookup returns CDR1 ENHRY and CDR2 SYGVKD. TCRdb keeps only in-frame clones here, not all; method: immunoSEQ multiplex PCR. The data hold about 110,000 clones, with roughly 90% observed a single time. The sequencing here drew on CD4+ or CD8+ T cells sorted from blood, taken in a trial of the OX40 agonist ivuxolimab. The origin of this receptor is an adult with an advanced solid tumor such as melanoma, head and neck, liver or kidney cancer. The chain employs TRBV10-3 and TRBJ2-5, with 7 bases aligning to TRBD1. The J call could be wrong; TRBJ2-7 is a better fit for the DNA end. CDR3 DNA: TGTGCCACCAGGGACAGTGCCTACGAGCAGTACTTC. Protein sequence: CATRDSAYEQYF.